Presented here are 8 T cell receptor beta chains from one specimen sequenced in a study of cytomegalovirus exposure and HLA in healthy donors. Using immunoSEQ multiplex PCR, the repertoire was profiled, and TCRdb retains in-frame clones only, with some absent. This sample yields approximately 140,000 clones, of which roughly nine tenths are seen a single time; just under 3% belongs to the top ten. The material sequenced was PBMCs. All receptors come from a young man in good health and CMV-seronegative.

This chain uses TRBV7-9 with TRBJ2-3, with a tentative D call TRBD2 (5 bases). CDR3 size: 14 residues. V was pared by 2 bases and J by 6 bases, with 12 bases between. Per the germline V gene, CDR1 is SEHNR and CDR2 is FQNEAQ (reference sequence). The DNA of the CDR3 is TGTGCCAGCAGCTTACCTCTTGGCGGGGATACGCAGTATTTT. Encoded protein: CASSLPLGGDTQYF.

CDR3 loop: CASSSSGTSYEQYF. In DNA form, the CDR3 reads TGTGCCAGCAGCTCGAGCGGGACCTCCTACGAGCAGTACTTC. V usage is TRBV7-9 and J usage is TRBJ2-7; TRBD2 agrees at 7 bases. CDR1 and CDR2 (germline): SEHNR, FQNEAQ (reference sequence). The junction had 3 bases not matched to a gene; V was cut back by 4 bases and J by 0 bases. The CDR3 totals 14 residues.

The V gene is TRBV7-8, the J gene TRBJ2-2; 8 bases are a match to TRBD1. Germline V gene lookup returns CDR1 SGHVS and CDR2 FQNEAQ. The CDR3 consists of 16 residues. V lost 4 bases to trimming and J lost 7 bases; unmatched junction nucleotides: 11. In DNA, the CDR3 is TGTGCCAGCAGCTCTCTTTGGACAGGGCCCGACGGGGAGCTGTTTTTT. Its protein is CASSSLWTGPDGELFF. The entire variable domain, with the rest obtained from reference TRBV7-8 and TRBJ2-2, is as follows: GAGVSQSPRYKVAKRGQDVALRCDPISGHVSLFWYQQALGQGPEFLTYFQNEAQLDKSGLPSDRFFAERPEGSVSTLKIQRTQQEDSAVYLCASSSLWTGPDGELFFGEGSRLTVL.

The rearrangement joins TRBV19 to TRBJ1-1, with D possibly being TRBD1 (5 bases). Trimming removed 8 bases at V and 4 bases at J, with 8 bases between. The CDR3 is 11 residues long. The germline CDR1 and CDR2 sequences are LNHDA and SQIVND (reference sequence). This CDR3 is CASGGATEAFF. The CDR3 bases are TGTGCCAGTGGCGGGGCCACTGAAGCTTTCTTT.

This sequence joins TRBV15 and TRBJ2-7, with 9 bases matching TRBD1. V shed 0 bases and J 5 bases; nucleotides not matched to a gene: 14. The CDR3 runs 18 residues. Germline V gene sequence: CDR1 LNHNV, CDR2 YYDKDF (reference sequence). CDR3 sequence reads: CATSRDSLQGTGSHEQYF. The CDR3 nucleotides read TGTGCCACCAGCAGAGACTCTTTACAAGGGACAGGGAGCCACGAGCAGTACTTC.

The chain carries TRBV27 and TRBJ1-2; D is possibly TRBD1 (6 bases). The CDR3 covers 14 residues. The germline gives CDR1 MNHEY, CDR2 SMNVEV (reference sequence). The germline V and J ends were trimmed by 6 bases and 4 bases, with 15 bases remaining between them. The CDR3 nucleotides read TGTGCCAGCAGAAACGGGGGGGGCTCCTATGGCTACACCTTC. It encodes CASRNGGGSYGYTF.

The CDR3 DNA reads TGTGCCAGCAGCCCAAACCCCAGCTCCTATAATTCACCCCTCCACTTT. Amino acids: CASSPNPSSYNSPLHF. The V call is TRBV5-5, the J call TRBJ1-6; D uncertain. V lost 4 bases to trimming and J lost 0 bases, with 11 bases between them. Per germline, CDR1 SGHKS and CDR2 YYEKEE (reference sequence). The length of the CDR3 is 16 residues. Full variable domain (missing parts from reference TRBV5-5 and TRBJ1-6): DAGVTQSPTHLIKTRGQQVTLRCSPISGHKSVSWYQQVLGQGPQFIFQYYEKEERGRGNFPDRFSARQFPNYSSELNVNALLLGDSALYLCASSPNPSSYNSPLHFGNGTRLTVT.

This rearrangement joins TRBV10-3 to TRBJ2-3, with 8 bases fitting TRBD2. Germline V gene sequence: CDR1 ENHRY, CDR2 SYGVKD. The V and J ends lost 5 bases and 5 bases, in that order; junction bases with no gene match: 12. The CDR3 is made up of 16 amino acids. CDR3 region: CAISTKGRLAGDTQYF. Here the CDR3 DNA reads TGTGCCATCAGTACCAAGGGGAGGCTAGCGGGAGATACGCAGTATTTT.